This T cell receptor (beta chain) was recovered during a study of blood T cell repertoires in COVID-19. V was trimmed by 4 bases and J by 1 base, leaving 17 bases between them. This CDR3 spans 17 amino acids. Looked up from germline, CDR1 is MNHEY and CDR2 is SMNVEV (reference sequence). Measured with immunoSEQ multiplex PCR; TCRdb has only the in-frame clones, and not every one. This table has about 100,000 clones, 65% to 90% appearing once. Sequencing was performed on PBMCs or T cells enriched from blood (not recorded which). The chain carries TRBV27 and TRBJ1-5; no reliable D call. The TCR sequence derives from a woman in her fifties or sixties who had recovered from COVID-19. CDR3 protein: CASSSNGNLGSNQPQHF. The DNA of the CDR3 is TGTGCCAGCAGTTCAAACGGGAATCTGGGGAGCAATCAGCCCCAGCATTTT.